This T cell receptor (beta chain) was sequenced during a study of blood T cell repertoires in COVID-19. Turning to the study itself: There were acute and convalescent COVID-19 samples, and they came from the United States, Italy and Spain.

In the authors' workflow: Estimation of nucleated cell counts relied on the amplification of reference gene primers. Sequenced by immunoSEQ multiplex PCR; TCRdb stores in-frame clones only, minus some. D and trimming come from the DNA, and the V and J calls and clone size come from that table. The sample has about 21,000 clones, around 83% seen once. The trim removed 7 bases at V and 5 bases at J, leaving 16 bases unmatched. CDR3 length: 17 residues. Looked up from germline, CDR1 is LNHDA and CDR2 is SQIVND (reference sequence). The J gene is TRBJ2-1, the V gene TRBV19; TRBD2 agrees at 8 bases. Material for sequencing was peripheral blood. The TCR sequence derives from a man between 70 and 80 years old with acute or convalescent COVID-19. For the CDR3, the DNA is TGTGCCAGTACCCTTAGCGGGACCACCATATTTAACAATGAGCAGTTCTTC. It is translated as CASTLSGTTIFNNEQFF.